This T cell receptor beta chain was found in a study of blood T cells in healthy people across ages. The overall study: Template switching captured about one barcoded beta molecule per two T cells.

Primers used in a second PCR of roughly 7 to 12 cycles were a sample-barcoded 5' primer and a J-beta primer mix. MiXCR was run by TCRdb on the 5' RACE reads, yielding one entry per CDR3 protein. The table lists fewer than 600,000 distinct CDR3 sequences, about 27% of them singletons, with approximately 3.6% in the top ten. This clonotype came up a few times. This CDR3 comprises 16 residues. Germline trimming cut 2 bases from V and 7 bases from J; bases unmatched to any gene: 8. CDR1 is MNHNS, CDR2 SASEGT, per germline. The data also belong to a second study, concerning T cells of mothers and their children.

This TCR was sampled from a boy aged 2 to 9 in good health. The chain has TRBV6-1 and TRBJ2-4, with TRBD1 identical over 10 bases. The material sequenced was blood. This chain's CDR3 is CASSETRDRGLNIQYF. DNA of the CDR3: TGTGCCAGCAGTGAAACCCGGGACAGGGGCTTGAACATTCAGTACTTC.